This T cell receptor beta chain was recorded in a study of T cells after posttransplantation cyclophosphamide. The assay was immunoSEQ multiplex PCR, and TCRdb's table has in-frame clones only and misses some. The repertoire has 10,000 to 15,000 clones, none seen only once; the ten largest take approximately 7%. The sequencing sample was made of PBMCs. This TCR derives from a middle-aged woman in good health, CMV-negative, and a related stem cell transplant donor.

CDR3 amino acids: CSVEVGQGYGYTF. The CDR3 coding sequence is TGCAGCGTTGAAGTGGGACAGGGCTATGGCTACACCTTC. The chain joins TRBV29-1 to TRBJ1-2; 9 bases line up with TRBD1. CDR1 and CDR2 (germline): SQVTM, ANQGSEA. CDR3 length: 13 amino acids. V trimming: 1 base; J trimming: 4 bases; junction bases outside the gene matches: 1.